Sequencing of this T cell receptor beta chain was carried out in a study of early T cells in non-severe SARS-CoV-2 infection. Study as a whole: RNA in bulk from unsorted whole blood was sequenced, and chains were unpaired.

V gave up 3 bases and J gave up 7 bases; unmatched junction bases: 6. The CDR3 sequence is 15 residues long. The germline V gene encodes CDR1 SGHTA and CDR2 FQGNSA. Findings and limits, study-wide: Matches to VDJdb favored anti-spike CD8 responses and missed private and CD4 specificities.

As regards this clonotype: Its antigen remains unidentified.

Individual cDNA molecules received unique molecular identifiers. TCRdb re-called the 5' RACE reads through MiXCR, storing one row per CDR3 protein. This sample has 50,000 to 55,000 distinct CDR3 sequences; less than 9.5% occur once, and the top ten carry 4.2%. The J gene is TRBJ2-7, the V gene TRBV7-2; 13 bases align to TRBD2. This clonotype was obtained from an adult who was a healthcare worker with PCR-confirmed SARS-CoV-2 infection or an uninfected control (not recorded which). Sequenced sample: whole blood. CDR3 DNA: TGTGCCAGCAGCTTCGGACTAGCGGGAGTCGGTGAGCAGTACTTC. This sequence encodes CASSFGLAGVGEQYF.